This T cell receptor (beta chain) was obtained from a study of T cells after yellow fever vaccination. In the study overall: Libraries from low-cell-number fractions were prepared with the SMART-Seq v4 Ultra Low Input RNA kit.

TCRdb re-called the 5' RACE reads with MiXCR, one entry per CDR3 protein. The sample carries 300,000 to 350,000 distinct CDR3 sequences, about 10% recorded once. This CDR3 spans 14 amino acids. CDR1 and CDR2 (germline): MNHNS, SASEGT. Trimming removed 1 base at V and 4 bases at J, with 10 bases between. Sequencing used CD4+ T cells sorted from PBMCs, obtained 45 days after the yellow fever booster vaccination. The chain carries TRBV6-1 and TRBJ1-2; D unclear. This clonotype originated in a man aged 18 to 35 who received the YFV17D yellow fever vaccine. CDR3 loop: CASSEGSEFYGYTF. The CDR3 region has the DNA TGTGCCAGCAGTGAAGGGTCAGAGTTCTATGGCTACACCTTC.